Below, 21 T cell receptor beta chains from the same sample are listed, as sequenced in a study of beta chain features in type 1 diabetes. Sequenced material consisted of expressed TCRB transcripts (all of the isolated RNA was reverse transcribed). The repertoire was sequenced with immunoSEQ multiplex PCR; TCRdb's copy has only in-frame clones and lacks some. This table has approximately 170,000 clones, 7.8% appearing once. General study points: Moderate but significant shortening of TCRB CDR3s was recorded in all four CD4+ subsets from Type 1 diabetes patients.

Their cognate antigens are unknown. Sequencing was done on a sample of central memory CD4+ T cells from blood. Receptors originate from a woman between 35 and 50 years old with type 1 diabetes.

This clone was observed a handful of times. This chain uses TRBV6-5 with TRBJ2-7; weak D call: TRBD2 (5 bases). Germline loops: CDR1 MNHEY, CDR2 SVGAGI. The CDR3 covers 15 residues. Trimming took 5 bases from V and 3 from J, leaving 17 bases between them. CDR3 region: CASSRLGRGSYEQYF. The CDR3 coding sequence is TGTGCCAGCAGTCGACTCGGAAGAGGGAGCTACGAGCAGTACTTC.

The V and J genes are TRBV6-5 and TRBJ2-7; the D gene is possibly TRBD2 (5 bases). Between the trimmed V and J ends, which lost 6 bases and 0 bases, there was a span of 12 bases. The CDR3 contains 14 residues. The germline CDR1 and CDR2 sequences are MNHEY and SVGAGI. The CDR3 DNA is TGTGCCAGCAGAAAACGACGGGACTCCTACGAGCAGTACTTC. Translated, it gives CASRKRRDSYEQYF.

This clone was seen a few times. CDR3 bases: TGTGCCAGCAGGGGGGTCGGAGGGCCTATGGAGACCCAGTACTTC. It yields the protein CASRGVGGPMETQYF. The rearrangement joins TRBV2 to TRBJ2-5, with D possibly TRBD2 on 6 matching bases. Germline V lookup: CDR1 SNHLY, CDR2 FYNNEI. This CDR3 is 15 amino acids long. The V and J ends lost 6 bases and 5 bases respectively, with 19 bases between them.

This clone was seen more than once but under ten times. The rearrangement uses TRBV4-2 and TRBJ1-6; 7 nucleotides align to TRBD1. CDR1 is LGHNA, CDR2 YNFKEQ, per germline. V lost 5 bases, J lost 0 bases, and 7 bases stayed unmatched. The CDR3 is made up of 17 amino acids. The CDR3 DNA reads as TGTGCCAGCAGCTCGGGACAGAAATCCTCCTATAATTCACCCCTCCACTTT. Protein: CASSSGQKSSYNSPLHF.

V and J are TRBV5-1 and TRBJ2-3; TRBD1 matches 7 bases. The germline gives CDR1 SGHRS, CDR2 YFSETQ. The CDR3 length is 14 residues. V dropped 4 bases and J dropped 0; count of bases not matched to a gene: 2. CDR3 loop: CASSTGASTDTQYF. In DNA form, the CDR3 reads TGCGCCAGCAGCACAGGGGCTAGCACAGATACGCAGTATTTT.

The V gene is TRBV23-1, the J gene TRBJ1-4; 7 nucleotides line up with TRBD1. TRBV23-1 belongs to the ORF category, with a function that is uncertain. CDR3 length equals 17 residues. Trimming took 3 bases from V and 4 from J; bases not matched to a gene: 11. The CDR3 nucleotides read TGCGCCAGCAGTCACCACACCCACAGGGGTTATAATGAAAAACTGTTTTTT. Its protein product is CASSHHTHRGYNEKLFF.

This clone was recorded a few times. The J gene is TRBJ1-2, the V gene TRBV6-5; TRBD1 aligns across 8 bases. V shed 6 bases and J 5 bases; nucleotides not matched to a gene: 5. The germline V gene encodes CDR1 MNHEY and CDR2 SVGAGI. The CDR3 totals 13 residues. For the CDR3, the DNA is TGTGCCAGCAGGGCCGGGACAGGTTATGGCTACACCTTC. This gives the protein CASRAGTGYGYTF.

The rearrangement joins TRBV7-3 to TRBJ2-3; 12 nucleotides align to TRBD2. Trimming took 5 bases from V and 5 from J; bases not matched to a gene: 5. Germline CDR1 is SGHTA and CDR2 is FQGTGA. CDR3 length: 15 amino acids. The CDR3 is CASSKTSGRGDTQYF. CDR3 in DNA: TGTGCCAGCAGCAAGACTAGCGGGAGAGGAGATACGCAGTATTTT.

This clone was recorded a few times. This chain uses TRBV18 with TRBJ2-5; D perhaps matches TRBD1 (5 bases). Between the trimmed V and J ends, which lost 3 bases and 4 bases, there was a span of 12 bases. CDR3 length: 14 residues. CDR1 is KGHSH and CDR2 is LQKENI in the germline V gene. CDR3 protein: CASSPPRVGETQYF. Written as DNA, the CDR3 is TGTGCCAGCTCACCTCCCAGGGTCGGAGAGACCCAGTACTTC. Full variable domain (remainder filled in from reference TRBV18 and TRBJ2-5): NAGVMQNPRHLVRRRGQEARLRCSPMKGHSHVYWYRQLPEEGLKFMVYLQKENIIDESGMPKERFSAEFPKEGPSILRIQQVVRGDSAAYFCASSPPRVGETQYFGPGTRLLVL.

This clone was seen more than once but under ten times. The chain uses TRBV7-6 and TRBJ1-6, with 11 bases fitting TRBD1. V dropped 5 bases and J dropped 10; count of bases not matched to a gene: 7. Per the germline V gene, CDR1 is SGHVS and CDR2 is FNYEAQ. CDR3 length: 15 residues. The CDR3 loop is CASSPKGQGGSPLHF. CDR3 nucleotides: TGTGCCAGCAGCCCGAAGGGACAGGGGGGATCACCCCTCCACTTT.

The chain joins TRBV10-3 to TRBJ2-2; tentatively, D is TRBD1 (5 bases). V was clipped by 7 bases and J by 4 bases, with 13 bases between them. This CDR3 is 14 amino acids long. CDR1 ENHRY and CDR2 SYGVKD come from the germline V gene. The CDR3 is CAIKREQATGELFF. CDR3 DNA sequence: TGTGCCATCAAGCGTGAACAGGCCACCGGGGAGCTGTTTTTT.

This clone was counted a few times. This rearrangement joins TRBV2 to TRBJ2-3; D not resolved. This CDR3 is built from 11 residues. Germline V gene sequence: CDR1 SNHLY, CDR2 FYNNEI. Trimming removed 7 bases at V and 2 bases at J, with 4 bases between. The CDR3 sequence: CASTLTDTQYF. The CDR3 nucleotides read TGTGCCAGCACTCTCACAGATACGCAGTATTTT. Supplemented by reference TRBV2 and TRBJ2-3, the full variable domain reads EPEVTQTPSHQVTQMGQEVILRCVPISNHLYFYWYRQILGQKVEFLVSFYNNEISEKSEIFDDQFSVERPDGSNFTLKIRSTKLEDSAMYFCASTLTDTQYFGPGTRLTVL.

The chain carries TRBV28 and TRBJ2-7; D is perhaps TRBD1 (5 bases). CDR1 and CDR2 (germline): MDHEN, SYDVKM. The CDR3 runs to 12 residues. V was pared by 9 bases and J by 5 bases, with 14 bases between. CDR3: CASAGIGDEQYF. DNA for the CDR3: TGTGCCAGTGCAGGGATCGGAGACGAGCAGTACTTC.

V gene TRBV7-2 combines with J gene TRBJ2-2; 7 bases align to TRBD1. The length of the CDR3 is 15 residues. Per germline, CDR1 SGHTA and CDR2 FQGNSA. The V gene end was trimmed by 4 bases and the J gene end by 7 bases; junction bases not matched to a gene: 9. CDR3 DNA sequence: TGTGCCAGCAGCTCCGGTGTGACAGGGATCGGGGAGCTGTTTTTT. This sequence encodes CASSSGVTGIGELFF. Full variable domain (missing parts from reference TRBV7-2 and TRBJ2-2): GAGVSQSPSNKVTEKGKDVELRCDPISGHTALYWYRQSLGQGLEFLIYFQGNSAPDKSGLPSDRFSAERTGGSVSTLTIQRTQQEDSAVYLCASSSGVTGIGELFFGEGSRLTVL.

This clone has just a few counts. The chain has TRBV7-8 and TRBJ2-5, with 7 bases that match TRBD2. Trimming removed 3 bases from V and 3 bases from J; junction bases left unmatched: 4. Germline V CDR1 and CDR2: SGHVS, FQNEAQ. The CDR3 loop spans 14 amino acids. The CDR3 reads CASSLPLAEETQYF. For the CDR3, the DNA is TGTGCCAGCAGCTTGCCGCTAGCGGAAGAGACCCAGTACTTC.

This clone occurred a few times. The V gene is TRBV30, the J gene TRBJ1-2, with D possibly being TRBD1 (6 bases). The CDR3 has 13 residues. Germline V CDR1 and CDR2: GTSNPN, SVGIG (reference sequence). V was shortened by 5 bases and J by 7 bases, with 17 bases between the two germline ends. The CDR3 DNA is TGTGCCTGGGGGCGGGGGCTGGAGGGTGGCTACACCTTC. Its translation is CAWGRGLEGGYTF.

The chain uses TRBV7-3 and TRBJ2-2; TRBD1 is a possible D gene (6 bases). Germline CDR1 reads SGHTA; CDR2 reads FQGTGA. V was shortened by 7 bases and J by 0 bases, with 15 bases between the two germline ends. The CDR3 is 16 amino acids. The CDR3 loop is CASTPTRDTNTGELFF. CDR3 nucleotides: TGTGCCAGCACCCCGACCCGGGACACGAACACCGGGGAGCTGTTTTTT.

There are a few counts of this clone. The sample carries other DNA sequences with the same CDR3. The rearrangement links TRBV5-1 to TRBJ1-2; D is perhaps TRBD1 (5 bases). Per the germline V gene, CDR1 is SGHRS and CDR2 is YFSETQ. The CDR3 runs to 14 residues. Trimming left V 0 bases short and J 4 bases short, with 10 bases between. The CDR3 nucleotides are TGCGCCAGCAGCTTGGGAGGACAAGCCTATGGCTACACCTTC. It is translated as CASSLGGQAYGYTF.

This clone came up many times. The rearrangement links TRBV9 to TRBJ1-1; D gene unclear. CDR3 length: 12 residues. Germline values: CDR1 SGDLS, CDR2 YYNGEE. V dropped 7 bases and J dropped 4 bases, with 11 bases sitting between them. CDR3 nucleotides: TGTGCCAGCGCGGGCCAGAGCACTGAAGCTTTCTTT. Amino acids: CASAGQSTEAFF.

The gene calls are TRBV27 and TRBJ2-5; a possible D gene is TRBD2 (6 bases). The CDR3 is 16 amino acids. The V end was cut by 2 bases, the J end by 6 bases, with 19 bases between. Per the germline V gene, CDR1 is MNHEY and CDR2 is SMNVEV (reference sequence). The CDR3 loop is CASSLNPGSSPKTQYF. The DNA of the CDR3 is TGTGCCAGCAGTTTAAATCCCGGGAGCAGTCCAAAGACCCAGTACTTC.

This clone turned up a few times. The rearrangement joins TRBV5-1 to TRBJ2-7, with a tentative D call TRBD1 (6 bases). From germline, CDR1 is SGHRS and CDR2 YFSETQ. V lost 0 bases and J 7 bases, leaving 14 bases between the germline ends. The CDR3 has 14 amino acids. The CDR3 loop reads CASSLGTGRSEQYF. CDR3 coding DNA: TGCGCCAGCAGCTTGGGAACAGGGAGAAGTGAGCAGTACTTC.